This TCR beta chain was documented in a study of post-analysis software for immune sequencing data. General study points: Among four to six TRBV segments more frequent in patients than controls were TRBV5-6, TRBV5-1 and TRBV20-1.

The V end was cut by 11 bases, the J end by 2 bases, with 15 bases between. The germline gives CDR1 ENHRY, CDR2 SYGVKD. The CDR3 spans 13 residues. Each TCR beta cDNA library carried unique molecular identifiers. T cells numbering 1 to 10 million yielded 500,000 or so cDNA molecules. TCRdb reanalysed the PCR reads using MiXCR and keeps one entry per CDR3 protein. The table lists about 820,000 distinct CDR3 sequences, about 50% of them singletons. With regard to this clonotype: Its antigen is still unknown.

The sequencing sample was made of blood. The chain carries TRBV10-3 and TRBJ1-2, with D hard to call. This TCR was sampled from a girl between 5 and 17 years old with multiple sclerosis. CDR3 bases: TGTGCCTCTGGCGGGAGGGAAAACTATGGCTACACCTTC. Translating it yields CASGGRENYGYTF.